The clone carrying this T cell receptor (beta chain) has at least ten counts. The time point here: blood at routine non-recurrence follow-up after resection. This sample was taken from a study of spatial heterogeneity in lung cancer. Every TCR cDNA molecule carried a tag that served as a unique molecular identifier. TCRdb re-derived calls from the 5' RACE reads in MiXCR, one entry per CDR3 protein. In the table there are around 45,000 distinct CDR3 sequences, around 21% of which are singletons. Material: PBMCs, obtained at follow-up. The receptor comes from a female donor with early-stage non-small cell lung cancer.

CDR3 residues: CSVDSATYNEQFF. CDR3 DNA sequence: TGCAGCGTTGACAGCGCAACCTACAATGAGCAGTTCTTC. The chain has TRBV29-1 and TRBJ2-1; no reliable D call. Looked up from germline, CDR1 is SQVTM and CDR2 is ANQGSEA. The CDR3 covers 13 residues. Trimming took 3 bases from V and 2 from J, leaving 8 bases between them.